The next 10 T cell receptor beta chains were all read from a single sample in a study of somatic mutations in cytotoxic T cells in rheumatoid arthritis. TCRdb's copy holds only in-frame clones and misses some; the assay was immunoSEQ multiplex PCR. Of fewer than 15,000 clones in the sample, 90% to 95% were seen once. The sequencing input was CD4+ T cells sorted from blood. These receptors were collected from a man between 70 and 80 years old with rheumatoid arthritis.

CDR3 nucleotide sequence: TGTGCCAGCAGGGCGGGACAGGGCCTCTCTGGGGCCAACGTCCTGACTTTC. Translating gives CASRAGQGLSGANVLTF. J is TRBJ2-6 and V is TRBV2, with 9 bases fitting TRBD1. Losses at the gene ends were 6 bases for V and 0 bases for J; bases not matched to a gene: 6. This CDR3 has 17 amino acids. Germline values: CDR1 SNHLY, CDR2 FYNNEI.

This chain joins TRBV27 and TRBJ2-7; unclear D gene. This CDR3 is built from 14 residues. V lost 6 bases and J lost 0, with 12 bases in between. CDR1 and CDR2 (germline): MNHEY, SMNVEV (reference sequence). The CDR3 sequence is CASSPRYPSYEQYF. The CDR3, as DNA: TGTGCCAGCAGCCCACGGTATCCCTCCTACGAGCAGTACTTC.

This sequence joins TRBV19 and TRBJ2-3; the match to TRBD2 covers 9 bases. The CDR3 runs to 14 residues. Germline CDR1 and CDR2: LNHDA and SQIVND (reference sequence). Unmatched junction bases numbered 6, after V lost 8 bases and J lost 3 bases. CDR3 residues: CASGSSGRTDTQYF. The CDR3 nucleotides read TGTGCCAGTGGGAGCAGCGGGAGGACAGATACGCAGTATTTT.

The V call is TRBV5-4, the J call TRBJ2-1; 13 bases agree with TRBD2. The germline CDR1 and CDR2 sequences are SGHNT and YYREEE (reference sequence). V shed 4 bases, J shed 2 bases, and the junction held 6 bases outside the gene matches. The CDR3 sequence is 17 residues long. The CDR3 is CASSLVTSGGPYNEQFF. The CDR3 nucleotides are TGTGCCAGCAGCCTGGTGACTAGCGGGGGGCCCTACAATGAGCAGTTCTTC.

This chain uses TRBV5-1 with TRBJ2-7; 8 bases match TRBD2. CDR1 and CDR2 from the germline V gene are SGHRS and YFSETQ. V dropped 5 bases and J dropped 2; count of bases not matched to a gene: 12. This CDR3 has 16 residues. The CDR3 nucleotides read TGCGCCAGCAGGGCCGGGGGCGGGGGGTCCCCCTACGAGCAGTACTTC. Protein product: CASRAGGGGSPYEQYF.

V usage is TRBV5-1 and J usage is TRBJ2-3; 8 nucleotides agree with TRBD2. V trimming: 7 bases; J trimming: 2 bases; junction bases outside the gene matches: 12. The CDR3 length is 16 residues. The germline V gene encodes CDR1 SGHRS and CDR2 YFSETQ. The CDR3 DNA sequence: TGCGCCAGCCTCCCGGGGGGGGGTCTAGCCACAGATACGCAGTATTTT. It codes for CASLPGGGLATDTQYF.

In DNA form, the CDR3 reads TGTGCCAGCAGCCAGGGACAGGCCCCGTATGGCTACACCTTC. Translating gives CASSQGQAPYGYTF. The gene calls are TRBV28 and TRBJ1-2; TRBD1 matches 8 bases. CDR1 and CDR2 from the germline V gene are MDHEN and SYDVKM. CDR3 size: 14 residues. J was trimmed by 5 bases and V by 6 bases; bases with no gene match: 8.

This chain's CDR3 is CASSSPQGAKLNEQFF. The CDR3 DNA sequence: TGTGCCAGCAGTTCACCTCAGGGGGCGAAACTTAATGAGCAGTTCTTC. The rearrangement joins TRBV28 to TRBJ2-1, with 8 bases identical to TRBD1. J lost 7 bases, V lost 4 bases, and 12 bases had no gene match. This CDR3 comprises 16 residues. The germline V gene has CDR1 MDHEN and CDR2 SYDVKM.

This clone is a singleton in its sample. The gene calls are TRBV6-6 and TRBJ2-3, with a tentative D call TRBD2 (6 bases). The CDR3 totals 13 residues. In germline, CDR1 is MNHNY, CDR2 SVGAGI (reference sequence). Trimming stripped 6 bases from V and 1 base from J, with 8 bases between. CDR3 in amino acids: CASREGGTDTQYF. Here the CDR3 DNA reads TGTGCCAGCAGGGAGGGAGGCACAGATACGCAGTATTTT.

The chain carries TRBV27 and TRBJ2-7, with D possibly TRBD2 on 6 matching bases. The germline V and J ends were trimmed by 1 base and 2 bases, with 18 bases remaining between them. There are 17 residues in the CDR3. From germline, CDR1 is MNHEY and CDR2 SMNVEV (reference sequence). The CDR3 region is CASSLYSRRERAYEQYF. For the CDR3, the DNA is TGTGCCAGCAGTTTATACTCCCGCCGGGAGCGCGCCTACGAGCAGTACTTC.